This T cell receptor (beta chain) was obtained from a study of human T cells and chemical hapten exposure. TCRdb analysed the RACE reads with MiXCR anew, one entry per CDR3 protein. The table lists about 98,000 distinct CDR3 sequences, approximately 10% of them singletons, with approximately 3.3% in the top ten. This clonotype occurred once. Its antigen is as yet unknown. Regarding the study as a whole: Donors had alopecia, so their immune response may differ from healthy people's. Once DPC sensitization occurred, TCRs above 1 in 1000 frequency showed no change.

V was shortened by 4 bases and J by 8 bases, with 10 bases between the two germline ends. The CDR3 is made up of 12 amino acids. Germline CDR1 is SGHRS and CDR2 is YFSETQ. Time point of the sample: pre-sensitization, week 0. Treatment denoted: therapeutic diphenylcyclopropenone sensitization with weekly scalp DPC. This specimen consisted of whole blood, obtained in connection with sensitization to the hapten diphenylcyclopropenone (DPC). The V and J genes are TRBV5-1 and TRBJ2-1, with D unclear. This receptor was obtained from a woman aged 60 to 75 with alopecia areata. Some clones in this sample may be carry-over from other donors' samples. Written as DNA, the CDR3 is TGCGCCAGCAGCCTTTCGAGTGATGAGCAGTTCTTC. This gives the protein CASSLSSDEQFF. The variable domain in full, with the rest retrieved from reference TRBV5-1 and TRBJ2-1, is KAGVTQTPRYLIKTRGQQVTLSCSPISGHRSVSWYQQTPGQGLQFLFEYFSETQRNKGNFPGRFSGRQFSNSRSEMNVSTLELGDSALYLCASSLSSDEQFFGPGTRLTVL.